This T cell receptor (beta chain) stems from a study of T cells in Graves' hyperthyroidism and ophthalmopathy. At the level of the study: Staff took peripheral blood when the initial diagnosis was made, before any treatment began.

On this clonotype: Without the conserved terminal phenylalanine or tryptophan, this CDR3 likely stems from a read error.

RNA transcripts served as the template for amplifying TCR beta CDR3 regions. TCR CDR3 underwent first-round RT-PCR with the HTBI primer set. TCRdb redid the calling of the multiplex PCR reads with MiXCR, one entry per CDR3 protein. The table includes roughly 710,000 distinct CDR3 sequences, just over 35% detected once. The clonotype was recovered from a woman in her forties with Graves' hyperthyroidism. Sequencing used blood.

CDR3 protein: CASSRGTGNTGELFL. The DNA of the CDR3 is TGTGCCAGCAGCCGGGGGACTGGGAACACCGGGGAGCTGTTTCTT. J is TRBJ2-2 and V is TRBV10-3; possible D gene TRBD2, 6 bases. The germline V gene has CDR1 ENHRY and CDR2 SYGVKD. Trimming took off 10 bases at V and 1 base at J, with 16 bases between the two ends. CDR3 length equals 15 residues.